The 10 T cell receptor beta chains reported below all come from one sample, sequenced in a study of T-cell reconstitution after alpha-beta-depleted transplantation in children. It was with unique molecular identifiers that the TCRbeta library was prepared. TCRdb analysed the PCR reads with MiXCR anew, one entry per CDR3 protein. Here the sample spans some 180,000 distinct CDR3 sequences, under 8.5% being singletons. The sample consisted of PBMCs, taken before TCRalphabeta/CD19-depleted stem cell transplant. The receptors stem from a boy between 2 and 15 years old with acute lymphoblastic leukemia, due to receive a stem cell transplant.

CDR3 sequence reads: CASTNSRSSYEQYF. CDR3 in DNA: TGTGCCAGCACCAATAGCAGGAGCTCCTACGAGCAGTACTTC. J is TRBJ2-7 and V is TRBV21-1. TRBV21-1 is assigned pseudogene status. This CDR3 comprises 14 residues.

Regarding this clonotype: The junction shows a germline mismatch at one end, possibly a read error. The gene calls are TRBV3-1 and TRBJ2-1; 10 nucleotides align to TRBD2. The germline gives CDR1 LGHDT, CDR2 YNNKEL (reference sequence). The CDR3 has 17 residues. The CDR3 sequence: CACSQLSGGAQGDEQFF. The CDR3 DNA follows: TGTGCCTGCAGCCAACTAAGCGGGGGGGCGCAGGGGGATGAGCAGTTCTTC.

This clonotype occurred many times. The chain uses TRBV5-6 and TRBJ1-2; 7 nucleotides line up with TRBD1. CDR3 length equals 16 residues. Germline CDR1 SGHDT, CDR2 YYEEEE. Losses at the gene ends were 2 bases for V and 0 bases for J; bases not matched to a gene: 7. The CDR3 sequence is CASSFFIGQANYGYTF. Written as DNA, the CDR3 is TGTGCCAGCAGCTTTTTCATCGGACAGGCTAACTATGGCTACACCTTC.

This clonotype was seen ten or more times. This chain links TRBV11-2 with TRBJ2-5; a weak D match, TRBD1 (6 bases). Germline CDR1 and CDR2: SGHAT and FQNNGV. Trimming left V 3 bases short and J 0 bases short, with 11 bases between. This CDR3 is 15 amino acids long. The CDR3 protein is CASSFYRVHQETQYF. The CDR3 region has the DNA TGTGCCAGCAGCTTTTACAGGGTCCACCAAGAGACCCAGTACTTC.

This chain uses TRBV11-1 with TRBJ1-6; D unclear. Per the germline V gene, CDR1 is SGHAT and CDR2 is FQDESV (reference sequence). Trimming removed 5 bases at V and 7 bases at J, with 12 bases between. The CDR3 spans 14 residues. This chain's CDR3 is CASSPTEGNSPLHF. The CDR3 bases are TGTGCCAGCAGCCCGACCGAGGGAAATTCACCCCTCCACTTT.

Ten or more counts support this clonotype. This rearrangement joins TRBV29-1 to TRBJ2-5; possibly TRBD1 for D (6 bases). Germline CDR1 is SQVTM and CDR2 is ANQGSEA. V was pared by 3 bases and J by 9 bases, with 14 bases between. The CDR3 is 12 amino acids. CDR3 residues: CSVEDRSFSQYF. The CDR3 DNA reads TGCAGCGTTGAGGACAGATCCTTCTCCCAGTACTTC.

The chain carries TRBV4-2 and TRBJ2-5; 11 positions match TRBD2. The germline V gene has CDR1 LGHNA and CDR2 YNFKEQ. CDR3 length equals 15 residues. J gave up 5 bases and V 4 bases, and 6 bases lay outside the gene matches. The DNA of the CDR3 is TGTGCCAGCAGCCTGGGGACTAGCGGAGGGGAGACCCAGTACTTC. Translated: CASSLGTSGGETQYF.

This clonotype was observed at least ten times. This chain uses TRBV18 with TRBJ2-7; D remains ambiguous. V lost 4 bases to trimming and J lost 5 bases, with 6 bases between them. CDR1 is KGHSH and CDR2 is LQKENI in the germline V gene. The CDR3 sequence is 11 residues long. CDR3 protein: CASSRDNEQYF. Here the CDR3 DNA reads TGTGCCAGCTCACGGGATAACGAGCAGTACTTC.

This clonotype occurred many times. The chain carries TRBV6-2 or TRBV6-3 and TRBJ2-7, with D possibly matching TRBD2 (5 bases). From germline, CDR1 is MNHEY and CDR2 SVGEGT. CDR3 length: 16 amino acids. V dropped 0 bases and J dropped 3 bases, with 15 bases sitting between them. This chain's CDR3 is CASSYSRRAGLYEQYF. The CDR3 nucleotides are TGTGCCAGCAGTTACTCTCGGCGGGCGGGCCTCTACGAGCAGTACTTC.

The sample holds many counts of this clonotype. The chain uses TRBV6-2 or TRBV6-3 and TRBJ2-2; no definite D call. The V end lost 0 bases, the J end lost 3 bases, and 5 bases lay between the germline ends. The length of the CDR3 is 14 residues. Germline CDR1 and CDR2: MNHEY and SVGEGT. In nucleotides, the CDR3 is TGTGCCAGCAGTTACTCGCTGTACACCGGGGAGCTGTTTTTT. Encoded protein: CASSYSLYTGELFF.